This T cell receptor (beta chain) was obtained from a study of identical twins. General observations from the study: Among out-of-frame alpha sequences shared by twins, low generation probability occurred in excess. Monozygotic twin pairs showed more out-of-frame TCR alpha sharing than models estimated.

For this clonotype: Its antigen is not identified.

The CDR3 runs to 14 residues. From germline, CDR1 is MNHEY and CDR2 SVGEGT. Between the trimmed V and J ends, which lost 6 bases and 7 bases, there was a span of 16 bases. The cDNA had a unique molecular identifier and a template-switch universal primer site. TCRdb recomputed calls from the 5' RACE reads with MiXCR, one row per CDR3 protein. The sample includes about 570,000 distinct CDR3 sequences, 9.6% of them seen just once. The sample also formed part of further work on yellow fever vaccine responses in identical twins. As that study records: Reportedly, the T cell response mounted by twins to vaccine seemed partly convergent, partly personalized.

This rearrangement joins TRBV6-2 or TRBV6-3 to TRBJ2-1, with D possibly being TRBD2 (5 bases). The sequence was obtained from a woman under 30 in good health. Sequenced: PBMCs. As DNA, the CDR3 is TGTGCCAGCAGCCTCCGCCCGCTAGCAAATGAGCAGTTCTTC. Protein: CASSLRPLANEQFF.